One sample yielded the 19 T cell receptor beta chains listed below, sequenced in a study of technical replicates of blood from a handful of donors. Sequencing used immunoSEQ multiplex PCR; TCRdb keeps in-frame clones, though not all of them. Altogether tens of thousands of clones are present, about 95% being singletons, with the ten largest covering about 0.25%. Input material: T cells isolated from PBMCs. These receptors were collected from a human donor in good health.

In regard to this clone: This sample includes further DNA sequences coding for the same CDR3. The V and J genes are TRBV7-3 and TRBJ1-1; no clear D. Germline assignment: CDR1 SGHTA and CDR2 FQGTGA. V gave up 3 bases and J gave up 1 base, with 6 bases separating them. The CDR3 sequence is 13 residues long. The CDR3 DNA reads as TGTGCCAGCAGCTTGTCGCGGAACACTGAAGCTTTCTTT. This codes for CASSLSRNTEAFF.

The genes are TRBV27 and TRBJ2-3; 13 bases line up with TRBD2. The J segment lost 2 bases and the V segment lost 7 bases, leaving 6 bases of the junction unmatched. CDR1 and CDR2 from the germline V gene are MNHEY and SMNVEV (reference sequence). CDR3 length: 16 residues. CDR3 DNA sequence: TGTGCCAGCACGGAAGGACTAGCGGGAGACACAGATACGCAGTATTTT. This sequence encodes CASTEGLAGDTDTQYF.

This chain connects TRBV5-6 to TRBJ1-1; D gene ambiguous. Germline-derived CDR1 and CDR2 are SGHDT and YYEEEE. The V end lost 0 bases, the J end lost 1 base, and 7 bases lay between the germline ends. This CDR3 has 14 amino acids. CDR3 nucleotides: TGTGCCAGCAGCTTGGTATGGGCGAACACTGAAGCTTTCTTT. Amino acid sequence: CASSLVWANTEAFF.

V usage is TRBV6-5 and J usage is TRBJ2-7; 7 bases agree with TRBD1. Germline CDR1 and CDR2: MNHEY and SVGAGI. The ends lost 2 bases at V and 1 base at J; junction bases unmatched: 2. The CDR3 runs to 14 residues. The CDR3 reads CASSYGRGSYEQYF. The CDR3 DNA sequence: TGTGCCAGCAGTTACGGCAGGGGGTCCTACGAGCAGTACTTC.

The chain is built from TRBV9 and TRBJ1-1, with TRBD1 matching over 7 bases. Losses at the gene ends were 4 bases for V and 5 bases for J; bases not matched to a gene: 8. Per the germline V gene, CDR1 is SGDLS and CDR2 is YYNGEE. The CDR3 spans 14 residues. In DNA, the CDR3 is TGTGCCAGCAGCTCCTCTCCAGGGGGAACTGAAGCTTTCTTT. Translating it yields CASSSSPGGTEAFF.

The chain carries TRBV27 and TRBJ1-6, with D unresolved. Germline assignment: CDR1 MNHEY and CDR2 SMNVEV (reference sequence). This CDR3 region has 16 residues. V shed 1 base and J shed 5 bases, with 12 bases lying between them. The CDR3 reads CASSLFFAQNNSPLHF. Here the CDR3 DNA reads TGTGCCAGCAGTTTATTCTTTGCACAAAATAATTCACCCCTCCACTTT.

The table lists this clone with a count of one. The rearrangement joins TRBV6-6 to TRBJ1-5; D remains ambiguous. The CDR3 consists of 16 residues. Germline lookup yields CDR1 MNHNY and CDR2 SVGAGI (reference sequence). V was shortened by 0 bases and J by 2 bases, with 11 bases between the two germline ends. The CDR3 bases are TGTGCCAGCAGTTACTCAACGGCTGGAGGCAATCAGCCCCAGCATTTT. It codes for CASSYSTAGGNQPQHF.

The chain carries TRBV6-1 and TRBJ2-7; TRBD2 agrees at 11 bases. From germline, CDR1 is MNHNS and CDR2 SASEGT. The CDR3 loop spans 15 amino acids. The V segment lost 5 bases and the J segment 0 bases; nucleotides outside the gene matches: 3. The CDR3 here is CASSIAGGSSYEQYF. In DNA form, the CDR3 reads TGTGCCAGCAGTATAGCGGGAGGGAGCTCCTACGAGCAGTACTTC.

The CDR3 coding sequence is TGTGCCAGCAGCCCTAAGCAGGGCCCGTTTAGTGACACTGAAGCTTTCTTT. It is translated as CASSPKQGPFSDTEAFF. The genes are TRBV7-2 and TRBJ1-1; tentative D call: TRBD1 (5 bases). Looked up from germline, CDR1 is SGHTA and CDR2 is FQGNSA. The CDR3 loop spans 17 amino acids. Trimming shortened V by 5 bases and J by 3 bases, and 22 bases separated the two germline ends. Together with reference TRBV7-2 and TRBJ1-1, the CDR3 gives the full variable domain: GAGVSQSPSNKVTEKGKDVELRCDPISGHTALYWYRQSLGQGLEFLIYFQGNSAPDKSGLPSDRFSAERTGGSVSTLTIQRTQQEDSAVYLCASSPKQGPFSDTEAFFGQGTRLTVV.

For the CDR3, the DNA is TGTGCCAGCAGCCCCGACTGGAGGGTAGATACGCAGTATTTT. Protein: CASSPDWRVDTQYF. The chain links TRBV5-4 to TRBJ2-3, with D possibly TRBD2 on 6 matching bases. Germline CDR1 SGHNT, CDR2 YYREEE (reference sequence). The V end was cut by 4 bases, the J end by 5 bases, with 14 bases between. The CDR3 runs 14 residues.

V usage is TRBV4-1 and J usage is TRBJ1-5; D is unclear. Trimming removed 4 bases at V and 5 bases at J, with 12 bases between. Germline CDR1 reads MGHRA; CDR2 reads YSYEKL. The CDR3 has 14 residues. The CDR3 DNA reads as TGCGCCAGCAGCCCGGGAAACTACTATCAGCCCCAGCATTTT. Translated: CASSPGNYYQPQHF.

The V gene is TRBV9, the J gene TRBJ2-3; the match to TRBD2 covers 12 bases. V lost 0 bases and J lost 3; bases outside the gene matches: 5. Germline V gives CDR1 SGDLS, CDR2 YYNGEE. This CDR3 comprises 17 residues. In DNA form, the CDR3 reads TGTGCCAGCAGCGTAGCTAGCGGGGGGGCTCGGACAGATACGCAGTATTTT. Translated: CASSVASGGARTDTQYF.

This clone was picked up one time. The genes are TRBV18 and TRBJ2-5, with 10 bases identical to TRBD2. The trim removed 5 bases at V and 4 bases at J, leaving 7 bases unmatched. The CDR3 extends over 15 amino acids. Germline lookup yields CDR1 KGHSH and CDR2 LQKENI. CDR3 DNA sequence: TGTGCCAGCTCAGTATTGGAGCGGGAGGGAGAGACCCAGTACTTC. Amino acid sequence: CASSVLEREGETQYF.

V usage is TRBV9 and J usage is TRBJ1-5, with D perhaps matching TRBD1 (6 bases). The germline V gene has CDR1 SGDLS and CDR2 YYNGEE. This CDR3 has 14 residues. V shed 4 bases and J shed 4 bases, with 12 bases lying between them. The CDR3 sequence is CASSPGQQNQPQHF. DNA for the CDR3: TGTGCCAGCAGCCCTGGACAGCAAAATCAGCCCCAGCATTTT. The variable domain in full, with the rest retrieved from reference TRBV9 and TRBJ1-5, is DSGVTQTPKHLITATGQRVTLRCSPRSGDLSVYWYQQSLDQGLQFLIQYYNGEERAKGNILERFSAQQFPDLHSELNLSSLELGDSALYFCASSPGQQNQPQHFGDGTRLSIL.

To note about this clone: One end of the junction fails to match germline, which may point to a read error. The rearrangement links TRBV7-7 to TRBJ1-3; D is unclear. This CDR3 has 16 residues. Germline V gene sequence: CDR1 SSHAT, CDR2 FNYEAQ (reference sequence). CDR3 nucleotide sequence: TGTGCTAGCAGCTCCTCAGCGGATACTACTGGAAACACCATATATTTT. Translated, it gives CASSSSADTTGNTIYF.

The gene calls are TRBV28 and TRBJ2-1, with 7 nucleotides matching TRBD2. CDR3 length: 15 amino acids. Trimming took 5 bases from V and 3 from J; bases not matched to a gene: 7. Germline-derived CDR1 and CDR2 are MDHEN and SYDVKM. The CDR3 here is CASSTKREFYNEQFF. CDR3 nucleotide sequence: TGTGCCAGCAGTACTAAGCGGGAATTCTACAATGAGCAGTTCTTC.

This clone was detected only once. The chain combines TRBV10-3 with TRBJ1-1, with 7 positions matching TRBD1. CDR1 ENHRY and CDR2 SYGVKD come from the germline V gene. This CDR3 contains 13 residues. The V and J ends lost 10 bases and 1 base, in that order; junction bases with no gene match: 6. In DNA, the CDR3 is TGTGCCACCCGGGACAGTCAGAACACTGAAGCTTTCTTT. It specifies CATRDSQNTEAFF.

The chain has TRBV5-1 and TRBJ2-5; TRBD1 matches at 8 bases. Germline V gene data show CDR1 as SGHRS and CDR2 as YFSETQ. The V gene end was trimmed by 4 bases and the J gene end by 4 bases; junction bases not matched to a gene: 6. There are 14 residues in the CDR3. CDR3 DNA: TGCGCCAGCAGCACATCAACAGGGGGAGAGACCCAGTACTTC. The encoded protein is CASSTSTGGETQYF.

This chain links TRBV27 with TRBJ1-6; no reliable D call. The V and J ends lost 3 bases and 11 bases respectively, with 11 bases between them. This CDR3 is built from 13 residues. Looked up from germline, CDR1 is MNHEY and CDR2 is SMNVEV (reference sequence). In nucleotides, the CDR3 is TGTGCCAGCAGTTTTGGGCAGCAAACACCCCTCCACTTT. Its protein is CASSFGQQTPLHF.